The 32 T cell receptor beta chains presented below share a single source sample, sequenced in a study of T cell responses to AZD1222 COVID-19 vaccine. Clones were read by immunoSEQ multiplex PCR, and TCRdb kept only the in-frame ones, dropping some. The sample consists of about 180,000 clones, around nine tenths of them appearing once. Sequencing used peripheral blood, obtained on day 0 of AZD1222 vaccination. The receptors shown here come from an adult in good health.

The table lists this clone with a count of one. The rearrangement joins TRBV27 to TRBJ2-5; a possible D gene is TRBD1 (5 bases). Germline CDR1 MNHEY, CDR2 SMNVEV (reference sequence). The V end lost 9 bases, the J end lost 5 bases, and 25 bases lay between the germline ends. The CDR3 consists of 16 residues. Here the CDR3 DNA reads TGTGCCAGTGCCCAAATTGTAGGGGTCAAGGTGGAGACCCAGTACTTC. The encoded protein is CASAQIVGVKVETQYF.

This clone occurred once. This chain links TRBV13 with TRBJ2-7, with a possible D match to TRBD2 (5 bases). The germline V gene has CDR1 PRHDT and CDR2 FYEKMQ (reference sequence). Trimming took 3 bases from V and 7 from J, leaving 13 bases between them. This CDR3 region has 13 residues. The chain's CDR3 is CASSLAFPGEQYF. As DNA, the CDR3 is TGTGCCAGCAGCTTGGCCTTCCCGGGGGAGCAGTACTTC.

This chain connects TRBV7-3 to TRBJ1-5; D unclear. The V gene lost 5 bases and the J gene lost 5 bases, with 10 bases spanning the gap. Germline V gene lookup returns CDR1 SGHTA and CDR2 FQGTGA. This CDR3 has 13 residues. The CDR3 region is CASSTGRDQPQHF. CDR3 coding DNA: TGTGCCAGCAGCACCGGACGGGATCAGCCCCAGCATTTT.

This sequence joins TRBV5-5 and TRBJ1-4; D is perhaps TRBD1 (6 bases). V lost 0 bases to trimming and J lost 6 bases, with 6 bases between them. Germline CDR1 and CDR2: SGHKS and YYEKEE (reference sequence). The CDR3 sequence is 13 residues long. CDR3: CASSLEGDEKLFF. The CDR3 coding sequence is TGTGCCAGCAGCTTGGAGGGGGATGAAAAACTGTTTTTT. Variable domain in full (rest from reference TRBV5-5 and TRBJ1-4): DAGVTQSPTHLIKTRGQQVTLRCSPISGHKSVSWYQQVLGQGPQFIFQYYEKEERGRGNFPDRFSARQFPNYSSELNVNALLLGDSALYLCASSLEGDEKLFFGSGTQLSVL.

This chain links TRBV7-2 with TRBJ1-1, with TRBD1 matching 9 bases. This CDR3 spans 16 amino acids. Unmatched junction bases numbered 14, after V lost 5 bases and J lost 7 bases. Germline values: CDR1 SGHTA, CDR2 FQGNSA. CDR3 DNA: TGTGCCAGCAGCCCCCAGGGGACAGGGAGGCATGGTGAAGCTTTCTTT. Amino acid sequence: CASSPQGTGRHGEAFF.

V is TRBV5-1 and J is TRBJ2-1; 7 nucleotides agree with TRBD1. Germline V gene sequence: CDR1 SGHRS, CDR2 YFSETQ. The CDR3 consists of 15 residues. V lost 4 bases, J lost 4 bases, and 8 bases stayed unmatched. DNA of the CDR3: TGCGCCAGCAGCACTGCCGGGACAGTTTACAATGAGCAGTTCTTC. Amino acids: CASSTAGTVYNEQFF. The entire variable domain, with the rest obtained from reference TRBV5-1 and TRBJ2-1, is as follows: KAGVTQTPRYLIKTRGQQVTLSCSPISGHRSVSWYQQTPGQGLQFLFEYFSETQRNKGNFPGRFSGRQFSNSRSEMNVSTLELGDSALYLCASSTAGTVYNEQFFGPGTRLTVL.

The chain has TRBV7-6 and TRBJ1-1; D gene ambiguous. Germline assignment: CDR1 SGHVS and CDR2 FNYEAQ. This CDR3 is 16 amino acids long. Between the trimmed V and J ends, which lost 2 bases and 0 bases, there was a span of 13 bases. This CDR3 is CASSLYSSELNTEAFF. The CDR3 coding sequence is TGTGCCAGCAGCTTATATAGTAGCGAATTGAACACTGAAGCTTTCTTT.

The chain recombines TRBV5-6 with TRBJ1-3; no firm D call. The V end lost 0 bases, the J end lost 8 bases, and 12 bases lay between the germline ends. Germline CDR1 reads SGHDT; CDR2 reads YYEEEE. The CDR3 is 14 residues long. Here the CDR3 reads CASSLATVGDTIYF. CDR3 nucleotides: TGTGCCAGCAGCTTGGCTACCGTGGGTGACACCATATATTTT. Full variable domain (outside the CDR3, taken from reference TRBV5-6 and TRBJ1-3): DAGVTQSPTHLIKTRGQQVTLRCSPKSGHDTVSWYQQALGQGPQFIFQYYEEEERQRGNFPDRFSGHQFPNYSSELNVNALLLGDSALYLCASSLATVGDTIYFGEGSWLTVV.

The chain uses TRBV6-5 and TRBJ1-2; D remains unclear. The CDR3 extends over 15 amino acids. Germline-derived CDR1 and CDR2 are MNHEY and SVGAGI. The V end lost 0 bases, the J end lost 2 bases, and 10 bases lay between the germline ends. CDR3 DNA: TGTGCCAGCAGTTACTCCAGAGACCCCAACTATGGCTACACCTTC. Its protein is CASSYSRDPNYGYTF.

The CDR3 DNA follows: TGTGCCAGCAGCTTCCGGACGAGCTCTGGAAACACCATATATTTT. This sequence encodes CASSFRTSSGNTIYF. The chain recombines TRBV5-4 with TRBJ1-3, with D unclear. V lost 2 bases and J 0 bases, leaving 9 bases between the germline ends. This CDR3 has 15 amino acids. Germline V CDR1 and CDR2: SGHNT, YYREEE (reference sequence).

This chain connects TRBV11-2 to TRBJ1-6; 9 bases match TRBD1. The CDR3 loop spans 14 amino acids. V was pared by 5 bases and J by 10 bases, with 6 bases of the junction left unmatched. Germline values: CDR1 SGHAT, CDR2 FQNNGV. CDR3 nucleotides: TGTGCCAGCAGCCCTCTGACAGGGGGATCACCCCTCCACTTT. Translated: CASSPLTGGSPLHF.

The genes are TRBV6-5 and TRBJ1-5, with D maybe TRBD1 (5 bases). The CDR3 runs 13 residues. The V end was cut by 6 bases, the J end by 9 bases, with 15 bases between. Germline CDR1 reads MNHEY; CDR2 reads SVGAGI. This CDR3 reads CASSPAGGSPQHF. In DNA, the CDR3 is TGTGCCAGCAGCCCGGCGGGGGGATCGCCCCAGCATTTT.

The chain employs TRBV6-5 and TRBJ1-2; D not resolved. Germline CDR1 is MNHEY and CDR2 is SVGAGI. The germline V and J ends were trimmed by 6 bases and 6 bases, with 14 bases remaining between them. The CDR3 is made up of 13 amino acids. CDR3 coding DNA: TGTGCCAGCAGATTGGGGATTTGGGATGGCTACACCTTC. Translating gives CASRLGIWDGYTF.

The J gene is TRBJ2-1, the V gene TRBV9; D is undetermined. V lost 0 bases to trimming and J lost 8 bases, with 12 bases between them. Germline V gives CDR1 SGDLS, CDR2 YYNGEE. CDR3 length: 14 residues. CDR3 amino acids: CASSVVASRDEQFF. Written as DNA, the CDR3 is TGTGCCAGCAGCGTAGTGGCTAGTCGGGATGAGCAGTTCTTC.

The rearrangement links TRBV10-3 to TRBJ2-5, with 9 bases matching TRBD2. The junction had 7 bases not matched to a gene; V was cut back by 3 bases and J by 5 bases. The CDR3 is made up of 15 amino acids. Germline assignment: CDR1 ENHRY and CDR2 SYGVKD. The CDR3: CAISDRRGGRETQYF. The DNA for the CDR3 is TGTGCCATCAGTGATCGGCGGGGGGGCAGGGAGACCCAGTACTTC.

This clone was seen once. The CDR3 region is CASSGTEGGRVRGAFF. In nucleotides, the CDR3 is TGTGCCAGCAGCGGGACTGAAGGGGGCCGGGTGAGAGGGGCTTTCTTT. The V call is TRBV5-8, the J call TRBJ1-1; 7 bases map to TRBD1. The CDR3 totals 16 residues. The V gene end was trimmed by 4 bases and the J gene end by 11 bases; junction bases not matched to a gene: 20. The germline V gene encodes CDR1 SGHTS and CDR2 YDEGEE.

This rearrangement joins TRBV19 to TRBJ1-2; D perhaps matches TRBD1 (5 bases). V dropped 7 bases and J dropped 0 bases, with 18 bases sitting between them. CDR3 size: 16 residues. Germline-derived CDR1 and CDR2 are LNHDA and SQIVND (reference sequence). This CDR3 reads CASTRGAREANYGYTF. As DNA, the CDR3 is TGTGCCAGTACCCGGGGCGCCAGGGAAGCTAACTATGGCTACACCTTC.

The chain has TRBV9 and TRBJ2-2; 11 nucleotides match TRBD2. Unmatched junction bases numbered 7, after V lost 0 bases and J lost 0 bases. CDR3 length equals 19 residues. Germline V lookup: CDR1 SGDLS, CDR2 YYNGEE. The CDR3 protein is CASSVARLAGGPNTGELFF. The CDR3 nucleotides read TGTGCCAGCAGCGTAGCGAGGCTAGCGGGGGGACCGAACACCGGGGAGCTGTTTTTT. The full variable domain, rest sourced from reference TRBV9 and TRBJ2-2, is DSGVTQTPKHLITATGQRVTLRCSPRSGDLSVYWYQQSLDQGLQFLIQYYNGEERAKGNILERFSAQQFPDLHSELNLSSLELGDSALYFCASSVARLAGGPNTGELFFGEGSRLTVL.

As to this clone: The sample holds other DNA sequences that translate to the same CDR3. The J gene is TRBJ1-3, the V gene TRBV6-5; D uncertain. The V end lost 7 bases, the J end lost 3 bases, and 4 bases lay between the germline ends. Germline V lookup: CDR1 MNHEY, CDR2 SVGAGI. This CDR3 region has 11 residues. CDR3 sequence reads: CASKLGNTIYF. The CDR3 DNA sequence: TGTGCCAGCAAACTTGGAAACACCATATATTTT.

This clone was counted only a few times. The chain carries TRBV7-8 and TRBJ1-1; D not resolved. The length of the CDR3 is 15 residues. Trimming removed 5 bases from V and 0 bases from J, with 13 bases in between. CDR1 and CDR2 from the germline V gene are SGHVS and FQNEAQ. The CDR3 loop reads CASSLSRSMNTEAFF. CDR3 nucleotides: TGTGCCAGCAGCCTCTCCAGATCAATGAACACTGAAGCTTTCTTT.

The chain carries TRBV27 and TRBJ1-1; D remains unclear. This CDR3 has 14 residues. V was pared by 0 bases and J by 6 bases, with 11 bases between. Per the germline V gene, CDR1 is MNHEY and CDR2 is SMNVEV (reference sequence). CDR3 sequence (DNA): TGTGCCAGCAGTTTATCTCCGGGGAGGCCTGAAGCTTTCTTT. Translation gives CASSLSPGRPEAFF.

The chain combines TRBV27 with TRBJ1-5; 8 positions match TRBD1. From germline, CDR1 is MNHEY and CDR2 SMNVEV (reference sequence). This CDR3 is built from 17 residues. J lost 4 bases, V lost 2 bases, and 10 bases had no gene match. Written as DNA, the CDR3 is TGTGCCAGCAGTTTAGCCGGGGCGCAGGGGGCTAATCAGCCCCAGCATTTT. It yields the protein CASSLAGAQGANQPQHF.

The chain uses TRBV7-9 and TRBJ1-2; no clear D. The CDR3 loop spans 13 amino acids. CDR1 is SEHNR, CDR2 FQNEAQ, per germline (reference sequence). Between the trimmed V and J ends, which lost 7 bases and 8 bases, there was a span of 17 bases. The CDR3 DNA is TGTGCCAGCACCCCCGGGGAACGCGGCGGCTACACCTTC. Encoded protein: CASTPGERGGYTF.

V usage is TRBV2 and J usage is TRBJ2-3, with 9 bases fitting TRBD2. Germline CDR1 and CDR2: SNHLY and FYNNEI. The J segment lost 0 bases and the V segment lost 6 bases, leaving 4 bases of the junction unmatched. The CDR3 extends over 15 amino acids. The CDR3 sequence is CASSGLARSTDTQYF. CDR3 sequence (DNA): TGTGCCAGCAGCGGACTAGCGCGCAGCACAGATACGCAGTATTTT.

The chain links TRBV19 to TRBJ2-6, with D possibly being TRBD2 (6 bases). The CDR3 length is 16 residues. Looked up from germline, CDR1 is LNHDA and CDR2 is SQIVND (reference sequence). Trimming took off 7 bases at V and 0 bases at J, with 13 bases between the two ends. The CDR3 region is CASTRDSGSGANVLTF. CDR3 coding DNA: TGTGCCAGTACTAGGGACTCCGGCTCTGGGGCCAACGTCCTGACTTTC.

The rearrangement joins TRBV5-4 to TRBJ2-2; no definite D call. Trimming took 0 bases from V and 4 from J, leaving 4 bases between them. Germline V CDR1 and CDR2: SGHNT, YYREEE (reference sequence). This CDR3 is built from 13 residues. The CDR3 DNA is TGTGCCAGCAGCTTGGTAGGCACCGGGGAGCTGTTTTTT. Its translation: CASSLVGTGELFF.

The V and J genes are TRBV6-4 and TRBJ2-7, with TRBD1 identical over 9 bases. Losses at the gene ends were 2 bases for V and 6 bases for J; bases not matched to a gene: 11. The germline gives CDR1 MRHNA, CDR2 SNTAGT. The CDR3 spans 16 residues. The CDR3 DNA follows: TGTGCCAGCAGTGACCCCAGCACACAGGGGGCAGGCGAGCAGTACTTC. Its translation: CASSDPSTQGAGEQYF.

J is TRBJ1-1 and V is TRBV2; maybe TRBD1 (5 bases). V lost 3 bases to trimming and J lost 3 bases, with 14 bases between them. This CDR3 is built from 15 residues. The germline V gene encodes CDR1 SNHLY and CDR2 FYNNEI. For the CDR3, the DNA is TGTGCCAGCAGTGAGGTGGCAGGGTTCGACACTGAAGCTTTCTTT. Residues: CASSEVAGFDTEAFF.

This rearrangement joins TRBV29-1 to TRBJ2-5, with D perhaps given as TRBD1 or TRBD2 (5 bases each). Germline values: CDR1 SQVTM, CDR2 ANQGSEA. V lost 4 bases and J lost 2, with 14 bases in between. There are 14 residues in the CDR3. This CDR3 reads CSVARGSGQETQYF. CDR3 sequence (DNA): TGCAGCGTTGCTAGGGGATCGGGGCAAGAGACCCAGTACTTC.

CDR3 nucleotides: TGTGCCAGCAGTTCGCCGGGACAGGGAGATGGCTACACCTTC. Translation: CASSSPGQGDGYTF. The genes are TRBV6-6 and TRBJ1-2; 9 bases match TRBD1. Trimming removed 4 bases from V and 6 bases from J; junction bases left unmatched: 6. This CDR3 spans 14 amino acids. Germline assignment: CDR1 MNHNY and CDR2 SVGAGI (reference sequence).

CDR3: CSVGEAGGYTF. The CDR3 bases are TGCAGCGTGGGAGAGGCGGGCGGCTACACCTTC. The gene calls are TRBV29-1 and TRBJ1-2; D unresolved. V dropped 6 bases and J dropped 8 bases, with 13 bases sitting between them. This CDR3 is 11 amino acids long. Per germline, CDR1 SQVTM and CDR2 ANQGSEA.

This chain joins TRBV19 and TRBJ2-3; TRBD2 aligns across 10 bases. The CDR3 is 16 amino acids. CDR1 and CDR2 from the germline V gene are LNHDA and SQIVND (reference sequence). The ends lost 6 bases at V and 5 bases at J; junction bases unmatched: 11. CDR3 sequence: CASRPLWLAGEDTQYF. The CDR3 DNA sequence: TGTGCCAGTAGACCCCTCTGGCTAGCGGGGGAAGATACGCAGTATTTT.